This TCR beta chain was recovered during a study of T cell repertoires in cytomegalovirus infection. Study background: Evidence of both CMV infection and a matching HLA type came from public TCR beta signatures. Study-wide results and caveats: The cumulative frequency of public TCR beta families distinguished individuals who carried CMV together with the relevant HLA. HLA-C-restricted CMV clonotypes gave the most frequent clonotype in two of eight donors.

One entry per CDR3 protein, called by TCRdb with MiXCR from the reads. The sample has a few hundred thousand distinct CDR3 sequences, approximately 15% seen once. Germline V gives CDR1 SEHNR, CDR2 FQNEAQ (reference sequence). The CDR3 is made up of 16 amino acids. V lost 5 bases and J 5 bases, leaving 19 bases between the germline ends. As concerns this clonotype: No antigen is known for it.

The rearrangement joins TRBV7-9 to TRBJ2-1; D gene uncertain. The clonotype comes from a human donor in good health (CMV status not recorded). Some clones in this sample may be carry-over from other donors' samples. Sample: CD8+ T cells from PBMCs. The CDR3 bases are TGTGCCAGCAGCCTTCCCTCCTTGACTGGGAACAATGAGCAGTTCTTC. Its translation: CASSLPSLTGNNEQFF.